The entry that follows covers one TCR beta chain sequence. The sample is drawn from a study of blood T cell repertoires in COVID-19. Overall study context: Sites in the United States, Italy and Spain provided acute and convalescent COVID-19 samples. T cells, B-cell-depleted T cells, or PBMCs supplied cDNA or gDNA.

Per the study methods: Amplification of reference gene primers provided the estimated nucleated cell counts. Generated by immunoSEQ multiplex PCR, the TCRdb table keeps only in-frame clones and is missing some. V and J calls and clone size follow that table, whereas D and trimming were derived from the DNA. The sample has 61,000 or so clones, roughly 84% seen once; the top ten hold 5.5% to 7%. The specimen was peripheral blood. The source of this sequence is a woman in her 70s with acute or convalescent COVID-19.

CDR3 residues: CASGTSFYEQYF. The CDR3, as DNA: TGTGCCAGTGGGACTAGTTTCTACGAGCAGTACTTC. This chain uses TRBV3-1 (or the pseudogene TRBV3-2) with TRBJ2-7, with 8 bases aligning to TRBD2. CDR3 length: 12 residues. V trimming: 9 bases; J trimming: 3 bases; junction bases outside the gene matches: 4. CDR1 is LGHDT, CDR2 YNNKEL, per germline (reference sequence).